The clone carrying this TCR beta chain was detected ten times or more. The sample originates from a study of T cells in Graves' hyperthyroidism and ophthalmopathy. What was amplified from RNA transcripts were TCR beta CDR3 regions. The HTBI set primed first-round TCR CDR3 RT-PCR. MiXCR, applied by TCRdb to the multiplex PCR reads, yields one record per CDR3 protein. The profile shows about 700,000 distinct CDR3 sequences, 14% of them singletons. Researchers defined stable Graves' hyperthyroidism as no ophthalmopathy progression within 18 months. CDR1 and CDR2 (germline): MDHEN, SYDVKM. The CDR3 contains 15 residues.

The genes are TRBV28 and TRBJ2-5; 8 bases align to TRBD2. What was sequenced was blood. The sequence came from a woman aged 18-30 years with Graves' hyperthyroidism. The CDR3 protein is CATRPQRELKETQYF. CDR3 coding DNA: TGTGCAACCCGCCCCCAGCGGGAGTTGAAAGAGACCCAGTACTTC.